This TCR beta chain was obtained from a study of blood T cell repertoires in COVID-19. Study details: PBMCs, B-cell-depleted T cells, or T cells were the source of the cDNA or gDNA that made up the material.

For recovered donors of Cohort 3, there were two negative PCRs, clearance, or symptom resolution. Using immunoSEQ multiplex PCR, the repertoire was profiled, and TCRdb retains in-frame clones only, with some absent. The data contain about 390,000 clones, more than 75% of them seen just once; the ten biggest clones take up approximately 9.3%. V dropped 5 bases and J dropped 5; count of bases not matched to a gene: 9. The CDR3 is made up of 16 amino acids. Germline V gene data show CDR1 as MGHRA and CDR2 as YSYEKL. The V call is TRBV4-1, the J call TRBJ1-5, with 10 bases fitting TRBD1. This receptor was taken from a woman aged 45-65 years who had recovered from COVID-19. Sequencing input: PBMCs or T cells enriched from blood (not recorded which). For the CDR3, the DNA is TGCGCCAGCAGCACACCCTCGGACAGGGGGTATCAGCCCCAGCATTTT. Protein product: CASSTPSDRGYQPQHF.